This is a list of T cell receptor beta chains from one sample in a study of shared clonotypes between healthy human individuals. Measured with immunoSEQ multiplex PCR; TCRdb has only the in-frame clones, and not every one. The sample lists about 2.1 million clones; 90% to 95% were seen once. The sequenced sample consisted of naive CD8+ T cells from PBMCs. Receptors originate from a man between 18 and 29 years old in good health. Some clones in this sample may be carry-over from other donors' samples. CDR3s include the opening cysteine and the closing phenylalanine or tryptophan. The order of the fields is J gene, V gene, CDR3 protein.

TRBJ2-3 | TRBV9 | CASSPEGGRTDTQYF
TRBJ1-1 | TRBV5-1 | CASKPRLRTHYTEAFF
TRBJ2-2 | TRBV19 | CASSRSGVPGELFF
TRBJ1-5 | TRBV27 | CASSPSSGQVNQPQHF
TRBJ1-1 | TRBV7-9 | CASSDLRLMNTEAFF
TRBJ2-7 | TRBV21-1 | CASSSPGQSSYEQYF
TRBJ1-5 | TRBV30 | CAWGTGGRQPQHF
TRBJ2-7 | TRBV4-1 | CANSQVGGSYEQYF
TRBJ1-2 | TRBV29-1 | CSVDRERVANYGYTF
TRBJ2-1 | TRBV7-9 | CASRDGTSGSRDYEQFF
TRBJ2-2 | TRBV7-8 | CASSLAWGAGELFF
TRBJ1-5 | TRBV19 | CASSPTVGNQPQHF
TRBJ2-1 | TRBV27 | CASLFLLGNEQFF
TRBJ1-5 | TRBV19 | CASSKYSNQPQHF
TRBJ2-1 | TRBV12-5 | CASGLTSHYNEQFF
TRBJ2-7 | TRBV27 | CASSLKGFGTYEQYF
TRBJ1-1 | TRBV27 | CASSLLPWGGTEAFF
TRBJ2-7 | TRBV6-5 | CASGADPYEQYF
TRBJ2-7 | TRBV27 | CASSPHPHSYEQYF
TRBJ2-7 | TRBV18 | CASSPSGSGPYEQYF
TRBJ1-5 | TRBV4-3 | CASSQEWFQASPQHF
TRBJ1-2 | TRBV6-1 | CADGFGYTF
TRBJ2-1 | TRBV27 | CASSVLGGSNEQFF
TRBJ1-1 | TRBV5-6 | CASSPGTGNTEAFF
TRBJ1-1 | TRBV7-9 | CASIWGTEAFF
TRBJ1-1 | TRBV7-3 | CASSLSGQGNTEAFF
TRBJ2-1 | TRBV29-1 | CSVEGLTLSSYNEQFF
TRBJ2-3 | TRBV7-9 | CASSPTGTDTQYF
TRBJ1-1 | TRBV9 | CASSPRGTGIGTEAFF
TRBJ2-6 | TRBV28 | CASSFPYLSGANVLTF
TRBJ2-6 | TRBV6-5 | CASNDRAGANVLTF
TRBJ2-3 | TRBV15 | CATSRRKVTDTQYF
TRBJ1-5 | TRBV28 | CASSSPVQFPYQPQHF
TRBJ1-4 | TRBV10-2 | CASSSPGGGEKLFF
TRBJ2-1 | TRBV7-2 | CASSFGAGIYNEQFF
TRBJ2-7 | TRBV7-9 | CASSLVVSLAYEQYF